This T cell receptor beta chain is from a study of T cell responses to AZD1222 COVID-19 vaccine. The data were produced by immunoSEQ multiplex PCR, yet TCRdb's version contains in-frame clones alone and is incomplete. The repertoire has some 130,000 clones, 85% to 95% of them found once; the top ten carry approximately 2.8%. Study-wide findings and caveats: The donor group comprised mostly white British people and more females; the analysis possibly underestimated clonal diversity.

A note on this clone: Its antigen is currently unknown.

V shed 3 bases and J shed 0 bases, with 15 bases lying between them. Germline CDR1 is SGHDT and CDR2 is YYEEEE. The CDR3 consists of 16 residues. The rearrangement joins TRBV5-6 to TRBJ1-2; D gene unclear. The source material was peripheral blood, sampled on day 0 of AZD1222 vaccination. The receptor was derived from an adult in good health. The CDR3 here is CASSSVSQDPNYGYTF. The CDR3 bases are TGTGCCAGCAGCTCCGTCAGCCAGGACCCTAACTATGGCTACACCTTC.